The 7 T cell receptor beta chains below were found in one sample sequenced in a study of T cell repertoires in cytomegalovirus infection. These receptors' targets are unknown. Using its own MiXCR run on the reads, TCRdb lists one record per CDR3 protein. The table shows tens of thousands of distinct CDR3 sequences, with approximately 19% occurring only once. Sequencing used CD8+ T cells from cultured PBMCs, obtained from culture after CMV antigen stimulation. All receptors come from a human donor in good health (CMV status not recorded). Some clones in this sample may be carry-over from other donors' samples.

The chain combines TRBV7-6 with TRBJ2-7, with 7 bases aligning to TRBD2. CDR3 size: 15 residues. Looked up from germline, CDR1 is SGHVS and CDR2 is FNYEAQ. The V and J ends lost 5 bases and 4 bases, in that order; junction bases with no gene match: 11. This CDR3 reads CASSQGTSGTYEQYF. The CDR3 DNA reads TGTGCCAGCAGCCAAGGTACCAGCGGGACGTACGAGCAGTACTTC. Using reference TRBV7-6 and TRBJ2-7 for the parts outside the CDR3, the full variable domain is GAGVSQSPRYKVTKRGQDVALRCDPISGHVSLYWYRQALGQGPEFLTYFNYEAQQDKSGLPNDRFSAERPEGSISTLTIQRTEQRDSAMYRCASSQGTSGTYEQYFGPGTRLTVT.

In its sample, this clonotype was seen many times. The CDR3 is CASSVGWTEGNEQFF. The CDR3 nucleotides read TGTGCCAGCAGCGTAGGGTGGACGGAAGGGAATGAGCAGTTCTTC. The V call is TRBV9, the J call TRBJ2-1, with no clear D. The CDR3 runs 15 residues. Trimming took off 0 bases at V and 7 bases at J, with 14 bases between the two ends. From germline, CDR1 is SGDLS and CDR2 YYNGEE.

The chain employs TRBV28 and TRBJ1-5; D unclear. V lost 2 bases and J 2 bases, leaving 19 bases between the germline ends. Germline CDR1 is MDHEN and CDR2 is SYDVKM. The CDR3 length is 18 residues. The CDR3: CASSLADATRWGNQPQHF. For the CDR3, the DNA is TGTGCCAGCAGTTTAGCCGACGCAACAAGGTGGGGCAATCAGCCCCAGCATTTT.

This clonotype was counted a few times. The chain carries TRBV14 and TRBJ1-2; D is unclear. CDR1 SGHDN and CDR2 FVKESK come from the germline V gene. The V end was cut by 1 base, the J end by 13 bases, with 7 bases between. This CDR3 has 10 amino acids. The DNA for the CDR3 is TGTGCCAGCAGCCAAGGGGAGGTCACCTTC. Residues: CASSQGEVTF.

Many counts were recorded for this clonotype. CDR3 region: CATTRNSGNLKETQYF. Written as DNA, the CDR3 is TGTGCCACGACTAGGAATAGCGGGAACCTGAAAGAGACCCAGTACTTC. The gene calls are TRBV10-3 and TRBJ2-5, with 8 bases identical to TRBD2. This CDR3 contains 16 residues. CDR1 ENHRY and CDR2 SYGVKD come from the germline V gene. V shed 10 bases, J shed 3 bases, and the junction held 16 bases outside the gene matches.

This clonotype appeared a few times. This sequence joins TRBV12-3 or TRBV12-4 and TRBJ1-2; TRBD1 matches 7 bases. Unmatched junction bases numbered 7, after V lost 6 bases and J lost 6 bases. The CDR3 runs to 13 residues. The CDR3 region has the DNA TGTGCCAGCAGCCTATCGACAGGGAATGGCTACACCTTC. This gives the protein CASSLSTGNGYTF.

The sample holds a few counts of this clonotype. V gene TRBV6-2 or TRBV6-3 combines with J gene TRBJ2-5; D not resolved. The ends were cut back, 6 bases at V and 1 base at J, with 15 bases in the middle. This CDR3 region has 15 residues. CDR1 is MNHEY, CDR2 SVGEGT, per germline. CDR3 region: CASREVGGSQETQYF. CDR3 nucleotide sequence: TGTGCCAGCAGAGAAGTCGGTGGTTCCCAAGAGACCCAGTACTTC.